Listed below are T cell receptor beta chains from one sample, sequenced in a study of blood T cell repertoires in COVID-19. Sequenced by immunoSEQ multiplex PCR; TCRdb stores in-frame clones only, minus some. The repertoire has approximately 72,000 clones, approximately 86% of them found once; the top ten carry about an eighth. The sample was peripheral blood. All receptors come from a woman aged 60-70 years with acute or convalescent COVID-19. Both conserved end residues are trimmed from each CDR3. The order of the fields is J gene, V gene, CDR3 protein.

j_call: TRBJ2-7; v_call: TRBV5-1; cdr3_aa: ASSWGDRDSYEQY
j_call: TRBJ2-3; v_call: TRBV30; cdr3_aa: AWSAASISTDTQY
j_call: TRBJ2-5; v_call: TRBV12-3/TRBV12-4; cdr3_aa: ASSTGQETQY
j_call: TRBJ1-4; v_call: TRBV4-1; cdr3_aa: ASSPSRQGNEKLF
j_call: TRBJ2-3; v_call: TRBV6-5; cdr3_aa: ASSYSGWTDTQY
j_call: TRBJ1-6; v_call: TRBV5-1; cdr3_aa: ASSLGVGQGGSPLH
j_call: TRBJ1-6; v_call: TRBV10-3; cdr3_aa: AISEPGQNNSPLH
j_call: TRBJ1-2; v_call: TRBV24-1; cdr3_aa: ATSDHETGVEGYT
j_call: TRBJ2-1; v_call: TRBV18; cdr3_aa: ASSPGQAFLF
j_call: TRBJ1-2; v_call: TRBV2; cdr3_aa: ASSEKKETGLFYGYT
j_call: TRBJ1-1; v_call: TRBV6-6; cdr3_aa: ASSYGGVAF
j_call: TRBJ2-7; v_call: TRBV7-9; cdr3_aa: ASSPAGSSYEQY
j_call: TRBJ1-5; v_call: TRBV5-8; cdr3_aa: ASSDRDRRNSNQPQH
j_call: TRBJ2-1; v_call: TRBV11-2; cdr3_aa: ASSLSGLEFGEQF
j_call: TRBJ2-3; v_call: TRBV19; cdr3_aa: ASSRLLGDTKTQY
j_call: TRBJ2-1; v_call: TRBV19; cdr3_aa: ARTGQPLIPYNEQF
j_call: TRBJ2-1; v_call: TRBV28; cdr3_aa: ASSLPENLNEQF
j_call: TRBJ1-5; v_call: TRBV21-1; cdr3_aa: ASSGGDRRGLNSNQPQH
j_call: TRBJ2-3; v_call: TRBV7-3; cdr3_aa: ASSLSGHTDTQY
j_call: TRBJ2-5; v_call: TRBV5-1; cdr3_aa: ASSLGGANQETQY
j_call: TRBJ2-1; v_call: TRBV20-1; cdr3_aa: SGSNNEQF
j_call: TRBJ2-3; v_call: TRBV7-8; cdr3_aa: ASRSRGASTDTQY
j_call: TRBJ2-7; v_call: TRBV18; cdr3_aa: ASSLTEIYEQY
j_call: TRBJ2-2; v_call: TRBV4-2; cdr3_aa: ASSQDWRGSRGGELF
j_call: TRBJ2-1; v_call: TRBV20-1; cdr3_aa: SARAYNEQF
j_call: TRBJ2-7; v_call: TRBV5-1; cdr3_aa: ASSLGETRGSDEQY
j_call: TRBJ1-1; v_call: TRBV11-1; cdr3_aa: ASSSPRPSRDTEAF
j_call: TRBJ2-1; v_call: TRBV19; cdr3_aa: ASSIPTSGGASLQF
j_call: TRBJ1-1; v_call: TRBV18; cdr3_aa: ASSQDKNTEAF
j_call: TRBJ2-7; v_call: TRBV18; cdr3_aa: ASSPLGVGSYEQY
j_call: TRBJ1-5; v_call: TRBV6-2/TRBV6-3; cdr3_aa: ASSYGTVSNQPQH
j_call: TRBJ1-2; v_call: TRBV6-5; cdr3_aa: ASRHEGYLGYT
j_call: TRBJ2-1; v_call: TRBV10-2; cdr3_aa: ASELAGGPHEQF